This TCR beta chain was documented in a study of regulatory T cells in long-lasting Graves disease. Overall study: Graves' disease counted as persistent after over 5 years of antithyroid drugs with positive TSH receptor antibodies.

The time point was: persistent/refractory GD, antithyroid drugs over 5 years with positive TRAb. The TCR library used RNA extracted from PBMCs. Assembly of TCR beta libraries relied on iRepertoire HTBI primers together with Arm-PCR of CDR3 regions. TCRdb processed the multiplex PCR reads anew with MiXCR; each CDR3 protein has one entry. This sample has about 470,000 distinct CDR3 sequences; less than 25% occur once, and the top ten carry 7.8%. This clonotype has just a few counts. The antigen is not known. General study points: It was peripheral blood alone, not thyroid tissue, that was studied. Compared with new cases, persistent Graves' patients showed reduced TCR diversity.

The sequence was collected from a female donor with Graves disease. Sequenced material: peripheral blood mononuclear cells (PBMCs), taken when the disease was refractory, from a patient treated with antithyroid drugs.

CDR3 sequence (DNA): TGTGCCAGCAGGGGCCTTTACAGGGGGCGCCGTACCGGGGAGCTGTTTTTT. Its protein product is CASRGLYRGRRTGELFF. The chain employs TRBV6-1 and TRBJ2-2; the match to TRBD1 covers 9 bases. Trimming took 6 bases from V and 5 from J; bases not matched to a gene: 13. Looked up from germline, CDR1 is MNHNS and CDR2 is SASEGT. This CDR3 comprises 17 residues.